A single sample is the source of the 23 T cell receptor beta chains below, sequenced in a study of blood T cells in healthy people across ages. With a J-beta primer mix and a sample-barcoded 5' primer, a second PCR ran about 6 to 11 cycles. A single record per CDR3 protein comes from TCRdb applying MiXCR to the 5' RACE reads. The sample carries some 1,000,000 distinct CDR3 sequences, about 25% recorded once. The data also belong to a second study, concerning T cells of mothers and their children.

Sequences were obtained from blood. These receptors were collected from a girl aged 2 to 10 in good health.

This chain uses TRBV7-9 with TRBJ1-6; tentatively, D is TRBD1 (5 bases). CDR3 length: 16 amino acids. V lost 4 bases to trimming and J lost 5 bases, with 15 bases between them. Germline lookup yields CDR1 SEHNR and CDR2 FQNEAQ (reference sequence). CDR3 in DNA: TGTGCCAGCAGCTCCACCGGGACGGAAGATAATTCACCCCTCCACTTT. It codes for CASSSTGTEDNSPLHF.

The V gene is TRBV13, the J gene TRBJ2-1; 11 bases fit TRBD2. The germline V gene has CDR1 PRHDT and CDR2 FYEKMQ (reference sequence). The CDR3 has 16 amino acids. V dropped 7 bases and J dropped 0; count of bases not matched to a gene: 5. The DNA for the CDR3 is TGTGCCAGCAACCCTAGCGGGGGGAGCTCCTACAATGAGCAGTTCTTC. This sequence encodes CASNPSGGSSYNEQFF.

The chain joins TRBV20-1 to TRBJ1-2; TRBD1 matches 7 bases. CDR1 is DFQATT and CDR2 is SNEGSKA in the germline V gene (reference sequence). After removal of 3 bases from V and 10 bases from J, the junction contained 14 bases not matched to a gene. The CDR3 extends over 14 amino acids. The CDR3 sequence: CSASTETGQGDYTF. DNA of the CDR3: TGCAGTGCTAGTACGGAGACAGGGCAAGGTGACTACACCTTC.

The chain uses TRBV7-6 and TRBJ2-7, with D perhaps matching TRBD1 or TRBD2 (5 bases each). The ends were cut back, 4 bases at V and 11 bases at J, with 15 bases in the middle. CDR1 is SGHVS, CDR2 FNYEAQ, per germline. The CDR3 is made up of 12 amino acids. The CDR3 DNA is TGTGCCAGCAGCTCAAAGGGGACCGTAGAGTACTTC. This sequence encodes CASSSKGTVEYF. Combining the CDR3 with reference TRBV7-6 and TRBJ2-7 gives the whole variable domain GAGVSQSPRYKVTKRGQDVALRCDPISGHVSLYWYRQALGQGPEFLTYFNYEAQQDKSGLPNDRFSAERPEGSISTLTIQRTEQRDSAMYRCASSSKGTVEYFGPGTRLTVT.

This clonotype was counted only a few times. The V and J genes are TRBV2 and TRBJ2-1, with 11 bases lining up with TRBD2. CDR1 is SNHLY and CDR2 is FYNNEI in the germline V gene. Trimming removed 8 bases from V and 4 bases from J; junction bases left unmatched: 4. The CDR3 contains 14 residues. The CDR3 DNA sequence: TGTGCCAGCTATCGACTAGCGGGATACAATGAGCAGTTCTTC. This codes for CASYRLAGYNEQFF.

The genes are TRBV29-1 and TRBJ1-1; 7 positions agree with TRBD1. The trim removed 4 bases at V and 3 bases at J, leaving 14 bases unmatched. This CDR3 spans 16 amino acids. Germline CDR1 is SQVTM and CDR2 is ANQGSEA. The CDR3 region has the DNA TGCAGCGTTGCGCCTATCGCGGGACAGAGGGACACTGAAGCTTTCTTT. Protein sequence: CSVAPIAGQRDTEAFF.

This clonotype came up a few times. The rearrangement uses TRBV29-1 and TRBJ1-1; 7 bases map to TRBD1. The CDR3 loop spans 12 amino acids. Looked up from germline, CDR1 is SQVTM and CDR2 is ANQGSEA. The V and J ends lost 7 bases and 11 bases, in that order; junction bases with no gene match: 13. Here the CDR3 reads CSGSDPAGGAFF. CDR3 nucleotides: TGCAGCGGGAGTGACCCCGCAGGGGGTGCTTTCTTT.

The rearrangement links TRBV7-9 to TRBJ2-5; the D gene is possibly TRBD1 (5 bases). Trimming cost V 4 bases and J 3 bases, with 15 bases left between them. Per germline, CDR1 SEHNR and CDR2 FQNEAQ (reference sequence). The CDR3 consists of 15 residues. CDR3 sequence (DNA): TGTGCCAGCAGCTCCATCCGGACACCTAAAGAGACCCAGTACTTC. Its protein product is CASSSIRTPKETQYF.

This clonotype has just a few counts. This chain uses TRBV4-3 with TRBJ2-5, with D perhaps matching TRBD1 (6 bases). The V end was cut by 1 base, the J end by 5 bases, with 14 bases between. Germline CDR1 LGHNA, CDR2 YSLEER. The CDR3 runs 15 residues. This chain's CDR3 is CASSQGTAPGETQYF. In DNA form, the CDR3 reads TGCGCCAGCAGCCAAGGGACAGCGCCTGGGGAGACCCAGTACTTC.

DNA for the CDR3: TGCAGCGTCGTCTACCCACAAGCTTTCTTT. It translates to CSVVYPQAFF. The V gene is TRBV29-1, the J gene TRBJ1-1; the D is unclear. The V gene's germline CDR1 is SQVTM and CDR2 ANQGSEA. The CDR3 has 10 amino acids. Trimming stripped 6 bases from V and 9 bases from J, with 11 bases between.

Comments on this clonotype: The conserved closing phenylalanine or tryptophan is absent in this CDR3, likely reflecting a read error. The chain joins TRBV28 to TRBJ2-1; D remains ambiguous. CDR3 length: 12 residues. V lost 6 bases and J 7 bases, leaving 10 bases between the germline ends. Germline V gene lookup returns CDR1 MDHEN and CDR2 SYDVKM. The CDR3 is CASSGDINEQFL. The CDR3 DNA is TGTGCCAGCAGCGGCGACATAAATGAGCAGTTCCTC.

In this sample, this clonotype turned up a few times. This chain links TRBV27 with TRBJ2-7, with D hard to call. The V gene lost 6 bases and the J gene lost 0 bases, with 12 bases spanning the gap. The germline gives CDR1 MNHEY, CDR2 SMNVEV (reference sequence). The CDR3 covers 14 residues. The chain's CDR3 is CASSLRSSSYEQYF. In DNA, the CDR3 is TGTGCCAGCAGCCTAAGGAGTAGCTCCTACGAGCAGTACTTC.

V and J are TRBV5-6 and TRBJ2-1, with TRBD1 matching over 7 bases. The J call may be incorrect, as the DNA end agrees better with TRBJ2-7. Germline assignment: CDR1 SGHDT and CDR2 YYEEEE. The CDR3 is 15 amino acids. CDR3 sequence (DNA): TGTGCCAGCAGCATAGAGATAACAGGGGACAGCGAGCAGTACTTC. Its protein is CASSIEITGDSEQYF.

This sequence joins TRBV6-6 and TRBJ2-7; TRBD2 matches 8 bases. The CDR3 has 15 residues. Germline V lookup: CDR1 MNHNY, CDR2 SVGAGI (reference sequence). With 0 bases clipped from V and 2 bases from J, the junction kept 3 bases outside the gene matches. The CDR3 sequence is CASSYSWTSPYEQYF. CDR3 in DNA: TGTGCCAGCAGTTACTCTTGGACTAGCCCCTACGAGCAGTACTTC.

V is TRBV20-1 and J is TRBJ1-6, with 9 bases matching TRBD1. CDR3 length: 13 residues. Germline values: CDR1 DFQATT, CDR2 SNEGSKA (reference sequence). The CDR3 DNA is TGCAGCAGCAGGACAGGGGAGGATTCACCCCTCCACTTT. It codes for CSSRTGEDSPLHF.

This clonotype was observed a handful of times. The rearrangement joins TRBV24-1 to TRBJ2-5, with D possibly being TRBD1 (6 bases). CDR1 and CDR2 from the germline V gene are KGHDR and SFDVKD. Deletions cut 4 bases from V and 4 bases from J, with 12 bases between. The CDR3 is made up of 14 amino acids. The CDR3 nucleotides read TGTGCCACCAGTGAAACAGGGCTAGGAGAGACCCAGTACTTC. It is translated as CATSETGLGETQYF.

The chain is built from TRBV5-1 and TRBJ1-1; 10 nucleotides agree with TRBD1. The CDR3 consists of 16 residues. V dropped 6 bases and J dropped 5; count of bases not matched to a gene: 13. In germline, CDR1 is SGHRS, CDR2 YFSETQ. This CDR3 is CASTDRGPLEGTEAFF. CDR3 coding DNA: TGCGCCAGCACCGACAGGGGGCCACTTGAAGGGACTGAAGCTTTCTTT.

The chain joins TRBV29-1 to TRBJ2-1; a weak D match, TRBD2 (5 bases). The J call may be faulty, since TRBJ2-7 better matches the DNA end. The CDR3 extends over 13 amino acids. The germline V gene has CDR1 SQVTM and CDR2 ANQGSEA. CDR3 sequence: CSVAGFNGFEQYF. CDR3 coding DNA: TGCAGCGTTGCGGGGTTCAATGGGTTCGAGCAGTACTTC.

The chain couples TRBV20-1 to TRBJ2-7; no clear D gene. The length of the CDR3 is 12 residues. Trimming removed 0 bases at V and 5 bases at J, with 8 bases between. The germline gives CDR1 DFQATT, CDR2 SNEGSKA (reference sequence). The CDR3 protein is CSARDGDHEQYF. In DNA form, the CDR3 reads TGCAGTGCTAGAGATGGAGACCACGAGCAGTACTTC.

V and J are TRBV5-1 and TRBJ1-2, with no clear D. This CDR3 is 13 amino acids long. Germline V gives CDR1 SGHRS, CDR2 YFSETQ. V was shortened by 4 bases and J by 8 bases, with 15 bases between the two germline ends. The CDR3 sequence: CASSPEGGEGYTF. The CDR3 DNA follows: TGCGCCAGCAGCCCTGAGGGCGGCGAGGGCTACACCTTC.

This clonotype was counted only a few times. An end of the junction differs from the germline gene, which may be a read error. The V and J genes are TRBV28 and TRBJ2-6; D may match TRBD1 or TRBD2 (6 bases each). In germline, CDR1 is MDHEN, CDR2 SYDVKM. The CDR3 has 15 residues. For the CDR3, the DNA is TGCGCCAGCAGTTTATCAGGGGCGCGGGGCGACGTCCTGACTTTC. As protein: CASSLSGARGDVLTF.

The chain joins TRBV28 to TRBJ1-5; maybe TRBD1 (5 bases). V lost 6 bases to trimming and J lost 1 base, with 10 bases between them. Germline V gives CDR1 MDHEN, CDR2 SYDVKM. This CDR3 has 14 amino acids. The CDR3, as DNA: TGTGCCAGCAGAGGGGACGTAAGCAATCAGCCCCAGCATTTT. Protein: CASRGDVSNQPQHF.

This sequence joins TRBV6-1 and TRBJ2-2; TRBD2 agrees at 9 bases. The CDR3 contains 16 residues. The V gene end was trimmed by 2 bases and the J gene end by 5 bases; junction bases not matched to a gene: 6. Germline lookup yields CDR1 MNHNS and CDR2 SASEGT. As DNA, the CDR3 is TGTGCCAGCAGTGAATGGCGGGGGGGCCCAACCGGGGAGCTGTTTTTT. Residues: CASSEWRGGPTGELFF.